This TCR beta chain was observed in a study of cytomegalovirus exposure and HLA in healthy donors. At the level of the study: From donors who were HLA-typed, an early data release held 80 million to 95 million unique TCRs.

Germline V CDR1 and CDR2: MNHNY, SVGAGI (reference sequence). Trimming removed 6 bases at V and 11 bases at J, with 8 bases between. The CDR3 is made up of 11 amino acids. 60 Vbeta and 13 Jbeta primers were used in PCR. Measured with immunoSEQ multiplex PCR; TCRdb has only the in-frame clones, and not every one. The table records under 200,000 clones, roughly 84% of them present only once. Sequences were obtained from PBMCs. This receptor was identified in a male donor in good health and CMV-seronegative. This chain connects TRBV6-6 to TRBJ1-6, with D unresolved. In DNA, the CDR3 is TGTGCCAGCAGCCCCAACACACCCCTCCACTTT. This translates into CASSPNTPLHF.